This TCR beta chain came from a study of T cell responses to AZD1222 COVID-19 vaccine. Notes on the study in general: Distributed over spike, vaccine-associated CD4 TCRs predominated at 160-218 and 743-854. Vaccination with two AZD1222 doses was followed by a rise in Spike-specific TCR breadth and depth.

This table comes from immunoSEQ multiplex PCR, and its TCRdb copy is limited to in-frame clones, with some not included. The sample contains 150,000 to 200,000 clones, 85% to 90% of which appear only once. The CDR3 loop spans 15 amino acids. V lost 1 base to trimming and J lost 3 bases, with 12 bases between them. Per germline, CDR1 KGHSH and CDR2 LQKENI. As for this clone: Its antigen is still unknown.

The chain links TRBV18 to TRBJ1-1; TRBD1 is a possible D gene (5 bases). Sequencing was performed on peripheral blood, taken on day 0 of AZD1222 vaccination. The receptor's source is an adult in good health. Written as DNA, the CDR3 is TGTGCCAGCTCACCACAGGGGACGTACGACACTGAAGCTTTCTTT. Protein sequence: CASSPQGTYDTEAFF.